This TCR beta chain came from a study of identical twins. General study results and limits: Twin pairs' shared out-of-frame alpha sequences were enriched in low generation probability.

CDR1 and CDR2 from the germline V gene are DFQATT and SNEGSKA (reference sequence). Losses at the gene ends were 3 bases for V and 4 bases for J; bases not matched to a gene: 6. The CDR3 extends over 14 amino acids. A universal primer site was incorporated via template switching, and the cDNA contained unique molecular identifiers. TCRdb reprocessed the 5' RACE reads with MiXCR, giving one entry per CDR3 protein. The sample comprises approximately 890,000 distinct CDR3 sequences, approximately 13% of which are singletons, and around 1.6% rests with the top ten. About this clonotype: Its target is unknown.

This sample also appeared in a second study, on yellow fever vaccine responses in identical twins.

Sequenced input: PBMCs. The origin of this receptor is a woman between 18 and 29 years old in good health. The chain is built from TRBV20-1 and TRBJ1-2; 9 bases map to TRBD1. CDR3 sequence reads: CSASSGTGLYGYTF. CDR3 nucleotide sequence: TGCAGTGCTAGCTCCGGGACAGGGCTCTATGGCTACACCTTC.